The clone carrying this TCR beta chain was seen a few times. The data were obtained in a study of CD8 T cells in ankylosing spondylitis. V lost 7 bases and J lost 1, with 10 bases in between. The CDR3 is 13 residues long. Germline CDR1 and CDR2: SNHLY and FYNNEI. Making use of molecular barcodes, quantitative 5'-RACE generated TCR beta libraries. Using its own MiXCR run on the 5' RACE reads, TCRdb lists one record per CDR3 protein. This sample has approximately 210,000 distinct CDR3 sequences, with roughly 13% found just once. Input material: blood, either unsorted or a sorted T cell fraction (not recorded which). V is TRBV2 and J is TRBJ1-1; no reliable D call. The clonotype comes from a male donor with ankylosing spondylitis or in good health (not recorded which). The CDR3 sequence is CASNEGENTEAFF. The DNA of the CDR3 is TGTGCCAGCAATGAGGGAGAGAACACTGAAGCTTTCTTT.